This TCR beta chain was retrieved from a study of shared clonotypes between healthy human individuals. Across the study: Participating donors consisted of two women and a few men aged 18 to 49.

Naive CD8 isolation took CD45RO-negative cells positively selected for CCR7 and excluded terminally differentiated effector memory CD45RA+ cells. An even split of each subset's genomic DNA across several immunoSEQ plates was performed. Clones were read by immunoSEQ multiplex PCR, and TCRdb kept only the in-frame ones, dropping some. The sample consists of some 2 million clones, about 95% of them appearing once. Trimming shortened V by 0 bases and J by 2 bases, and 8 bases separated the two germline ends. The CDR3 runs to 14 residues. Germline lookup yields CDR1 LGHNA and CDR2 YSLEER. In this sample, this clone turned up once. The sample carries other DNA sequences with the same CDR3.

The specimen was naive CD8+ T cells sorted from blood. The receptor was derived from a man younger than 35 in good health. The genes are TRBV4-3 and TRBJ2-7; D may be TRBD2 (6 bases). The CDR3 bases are TGCGCCAGCAGCCAAGATACGGGAGCCTACGAGCAGTACTTC. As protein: CASSQDTGAYEQYF.